The 5 T cell receptor beta chains presented below share a single source sample, sequenced in a study of shared clonotypes between healthy human individuals. Generated by immunoSEQ multiplex PCR, the TCRdb table keeps only in-frame clones and is missing some. This table has around 480,000 clones, nearly 80% appearing once. The sequenced material came from PBMCs. The receptors were sampled from a woman aged 40-49 years in good health. Some clones in this sample may be carry-over from other donors' samples.

The J gene is TRBJ2-1, the V gene TRBV19; 14 nucleotides agree with TRBD2. Germline loops: CDR1 LNHDA, CDR2 SQIVND (reference sequence). CDR3 length: 18 residues. V lost 5 bases and J lost 5; bases outside the gene matches: 11. In DNA form, the CDR3 reads TGTGCCAGTAGTCCCTCTGCCGGGACTAGCGGGAGAAACAATGAGCAGTTCTTC. This codes for CASSPSAGTSGRNNEQFF.

The gene calls are TRBV11-2 and TRBJ2-5; 10 bases line up with TRBD2. The end of the DNA is better explained by TRBJ2-7, so the J call may be wrong. CDR3 length: 13 residues. Germline V gene sequence: CDR1 SGHAT, CDR2 FQNNGV. CDR3 bases: TGTGCCAGCAGCAGACTAGCGGGCTACGAGCAGTACTTC. As protein: CASSRLAGYEQYF.

The V and J genes are TRBV19 and TRBJ2-3; a possible D gene is TRBD2 (6 bases). The length of the CDR3 is 15 residues. Germline V CDR1 and CDR2: LNHDA, SQIVND (reference sequence). The V end was cut by 3 bases, the J end by 2 bases, with 12 bases between. The CDR3 sequence is CASSMTGALTDTQYF. DNA for the CDR3: TGTGCCAGTAGTATGACGGGAGCCCTCACAGATACGCAGTATTTT. The full variable domain, in which reference TRBV19 and TRBJ2-3 provide the parts outside the CDR3, is DGGITQSPKYLFRKEGQNVTLSCEQNLNHDAMYWYRQDPGQGLRLIYYSQIVNDFQKGDIAEGYSVSREKKESFPLTVTSAQKNPTAFYLCASSMTGALTDTQYFGPGTRLTVL.

In its sample, this clone was seen a few times. The genes are TRBV19 and TRBJ2-7; the D is unclear. Germline assignment: CDR1 LNHDA and CDR2 SQIVND (reference sequence). Trimming pared 1 base from V and 4 bases from J, leaving 11 bases between. The CDR3 is 14 amino acids. The CDR3 DNA reads TGTGCCAGTAGTATAGCCGGGCCATCGTACGAGCAGTACTTC. Its translation is CASSIAGPSYEQYF.

Notes on this clone: One end of the junction fails to match germline, which may point to a read error. CDR3 bases: TGTGCCACCAGCAGAGATCGGTGGGGCTCCCACGAGCAGTACTTC. This gives the protein CATSRDRWGSHEQYF. This chain uses TRBV15 with TRBJ2-7; D perhaps matches TRBD1 (5 bases). There are 15 residues in the CDR3. Per germline, CDR1 LNHNV and CDR2 YYDKDF (reference sequence).